These 3 T cell receptor beta chains came from one sample sequenced in a study of shared clonotypes between healthy human individuals. Naivety among CD8 cells was defined by CD45RO negativity and positive CCR7 selection, thereby excluding terminally differentiated effector memory CD45RA+ cells. Produced via immunoSEQ multiplex PCR; TCRdb's table is partial and in-frame only. The table shows millions of clones, with about 93% occurring only once. The sequencing input was naive CD8+ T cells from PBMCs. These receptors originate from a man younger than 35 in good health. Some clones in this sample may be carry-over from other donors' samples.

V is TRBV9 and J is TRBJ1-2; 8 bases align to TRBD1. Trimming took 4 bases from V and 6 from J; bases not matched to a gene: 5. The germline V gene has CDR1 SGDLS and CDR2 YYNGEE. CDR3 length equals 13 residues. The CDR3 region is CASSPGQGDGYTF. CDR3 coding DNA: TGTGCCAGCAGCCCCGGACAGGGCGATGGCTACACCTTC.

This chain uses TRBV19 with TRBJ1-2, with D unclear. The CDR3 is 15 residues long. V was cut by 0 bases and J by 2 bases, with 10 bases left in between. Germline loops: CDR1 LNHDA, CDR2 SQIVND (reference sequence). CDR3 DNA sequence: TGTGCCAGTAGTATAGATTTTGAGGAGAACTATGGCTACACCTTC. As protein: CASSIDFEENYGYTF.

V gene TRBV19 combines with J gene TRBJ2-7, with unresolved D. This CDR3 spans 16 amino acids. Germline V gene data show CDR1 as LNHDA and CDR2 as SQIVND (reference sequence). Trimming cost V 3 bases and J 2 bases, with 17 bases left between them. The CDR3 region has the DNA TGTGCCAGTAGTATTTGGCCGCCGACGGTTACCTACGAGCAGTACTTC. Residues: CASSIWPPTVTYEQYF. The full variable domain, with the rest looked up from reference TRBV19 and TRBJ2-7, is DGGITQSPKYLFRKEGQNVTLSCEQNLNHDAMYWYRQDPGQGLRLIYYSQIVNDFQKGDIAEGYSVSREKKESFPLTVTSAQKNPTAFYLCASSIWPPTVTYEQYFGPGTRLTVT.